This TCR beta chain was found in a study of CD8+CD57+ T cells in acquired aplastic anemia (dated by TCRdb to 2016 to 2018). The study in broad terms: Extracted DNA from sorted CD4+ and CD8+ cells averaged around 3.5 ug, ranging from about 0.17 to 30 ug. For healthy donor samples, the average read count was around 10 million for CD4+ cells and 11.0 million for CD8+ cells. The paper as a whole reports these results and caveats: No significant difference in CD8+ Simpson's diversity was found between patients and healthy controls (P=0.060). Approximately 31 CD8+ CDR3 sequences were found in both patients and controls but appeared to be highly expressed in patients and within the immunodominant clones of the patients.

Profiling of TCR beta VDJ combinations and CDR3 sequences used genomic DNA as the template. TCR repertoire sequencing was run on an Illumina HiSeq 2000. Under the source paper's analysis protocol: TRBV/TRBJ rearrangement plots, CDR3 size and DJ length profiles, and Simpson's diversity index were used to assess repertoires. The most abundant DNA sequence in the deep sequencing data was defined as the immunodominant clone. CDR3 amino acid sequences were checked for sharing across subjects and were also compared against the VDJdb database and published repertoires. TCRdb reanalyzed the raw reads on its own, using fastp at Q25 for trimming and MiXCR for clone calling, and kept in-frame beta chains. Rows are unified per CDR3 protein, each entry keeping the most common DNA and genes. TCRdb, not the authors, supplied the V and J calls. The sample table shows a few hundred thousand distinct CDR3 sequences, and under 65% are seen once. The top ten clones comprise less than 30% of the sample.

Counted from cysteine to phenylalanine, this CDR3 has 14 amino acids. CDR3 DNA only is kept here, 42 bases in frame from base 1. Deletion took 7 bases off V and 3 bases off J, with a span of 17 bases between the germline ends. CDR1 and CDR2 are read off the germline V gene as SGHRS and YFSETQ. With respect to this clonotype: What antigen it recognizes has not been identified. Per-base quality was not reported, and no clone a single base away is much larger than it.

TCR repertoires of sorted CD4+ and CD8+ blood T cells from severe aplastic anemia patients and healthy subjects were deep-sequenced in the study. Ficoll-Paque density gradient centrifugation was used to isolate peripheral blood mononuclear cells. Before DNA was extracted, CD4+ and CD8+ T cells were sorted using either FACS or magnetic beads. The receptor was isolated from a human donor in good health. Sequenced: sorted CD4+, CD8+, or CD8+CD57+ T cells (not recorded which) from PBMCs. The sequence joins TRBV5-1 to TRBJ2-7, with the D call perhaps TRBD1 or TRBD2, each one matching 6 bases. The nucleotide sequence reads as follows: TGCGCCAGCCAAGACGGGGGCGCCCACTACGAGCAGTACTTC. It translates as CASQDGGAHYEQYF.